This T cell receptor beta chain was documented in a study of blood T cell repertoires in COVID-19. Looking at the study overall: T cells, B-cell-depleted T cells, or PBMCs supplied cDNA or gDNA.

Source study methods: By means of reference gene primer amplification, nucleated cell counts were estimated. Some clones are missing from TCRdb's copy, which holds only in-frame ones; the method was immunoSEQ multiplex PCR. The V and J calls and clone size come from that table; D and trimming were worked out from the DNA. This table holds a few hundred thousand clones, approximately 86% found once. Grouping used clinical history reported by participants in a survey and questionnaire. Two consecutive negative NP/OP PCR tests, clearance, or resolved symptoms defined Cohort 3 recovery. The sequenced material came from PBMCs or T cells enriched from blood (not recorded which). The TCR originated in a woman younger than 35 who had recovered from COVID-19.

The CDR3 sequence is CASSYPAVVSSGGSSTDTQYF. The CDR3 DNA reads TGTGCCAGCAGTTACCCCGCGGTAGTTTCTAGCGGGGGCTCTAGCACAGATACGCAGTATTTT. The V gene is TRBV6-2 or TRBV6-3, the J gene TRBJ2-3, with 10 bases matching TRBD2. The germline V gene has CDR1 MNHEY and CDR2 SVGEGT. The CDR3 is 21 residues long. Trimming took 2 bases from V and 0 from J; bases not matched to a gene: 17.